This paragraph reports one TCR beta chain. Its antigen is currently unknown. Per the germline V gene, CDR1 is LGHNA and CDR2 is YNFKEQ. Losses at the gene ends were 1 base for V and 4 bases for J; bases not matched to a gene: 7. The CDR3 has 17 amino acids. The data are from a study of T cell repertoires in cytomegalovirus infection. Findings and caveats of the study: HLA-C-restricted CMV clonotypes gave the most frequent clonotype in two of eight donors.

TCRdb analysed the reads with MiXCR anew, one entry per CDR3 protein. The sample has roughly 300,000 distinct CDR3 sequences, more than 9% seen once; the top ten hold approximately 4.7%. The chain uses TRBV4-2 and TRBJ2-2; 9 nucleotides agree with TRBD2. The sequence was obtained from a human donor in good health (CMV status not recorded). Some clones in this sample may be carry-over from other donors' samples. Material: PBMCs. The CDR3 DNA reads as TGTGCCAGCAGCCAAGTGGCCCGTAGCGGGGGCACCGGGGAGCTGTTTTTT. Protein product: CASSQVARSGGTGELFF.